This is a list of T cell receptor beta chains from one sample in a study of cytomegalovirus exposure and HLA in healthy donors. The table came from immunoSEQ multiplex PCR; TCRdb's copy has only in-frame clones and leaves some out. Its table lists 100,000 to 150,000 clones. The sequenced sample consisted of PBMCs. These receptor sequences come from a woman in her 40s in good health and CMV-seropositive. The CDR3 runs from the conserved cysteine through the conserved F or W. D genes are given only for firm matches.

j_gene	d_gene	v_gene	len	CDR3aa	CDR3nt
TRBJ2-7	TRBD2	TRBV7-9	16	CASSSGLAGVSYEQYF	TGTGCCAGCAGCTCCGGACTAGCGGGAGTTTCCTACGAGCAGTACTTC
TRBJ2-7	TRBD1	TRBV10-3	13	CAILEGQGNEQYF	TGTGCCATTCTCGAGGGACAGGGGAACGAGCAGTACTTC
TRBJ2-2	NA	TRBV9	13	CASKSANTGELFF	TGTGCCAGCAAAAGCGCCAACACCGGGGAGCTGTTTTTT
TRBJ2-3	NA	TRBV11-3	14	CASSDRRDTDTQYF	TGTGCCAGCAGCGACCGCCGGGACACAGATACGCAGTATTTT
TRBJ2-5	TRBD1	TRBV15	13	CATSRDSQETQYF	TGTGCCACCAGCCGGGACAGTCAAGAGACCCAGTACTTC
TRBJ2-2	TRBD1	TRBV11-3	15	CASSLEQGPTGELFF	TGTGCCAGCAGCTTAGAACAGGGGCCCACCGGGGAGCTGTTTTTT
TRBJ1-2	NA	TRBV14	14	CASSQSFKQGGYTF	TGTGCCAGCAGCCAATCATTTAAGCAGGGTGGCTACACCTTC
TRBJ2-7	TRBD2	TRBV7-8	13	CASSGLAEIEQYF	TGTGCCAGCAGCGGACTAGCGGAAATCGAGCAGTACTTC
TRBJ2-1	TRBD2	TRBV30	15	CAWSIRLAGANEQFF	TGTGCCTGGAGTATAAGACTAGCGGGAGCCAATGAGCAGTTCTTC
TRBJ2-3	NA	TRBV11-3	14	CASSVDYRRDTQYF	TGTGCCAGCAGCGTTGACTACCGCAGGGATACGCAGTATTTT
TRBJ1-2	NA	TRBV7-9	13	CASSLGAEFGYTF	TGTGCCAGCAGCTTAGGTGCGGAGTTCGGCTACACCTTC
TRBJ2-5	NA	TRBV7-9	11	CASSQRETQYF	TGTGCCAGCAGTCAGAGGGAGACCCAGTACTTC
TRBJ1-6	TRBD1	TRBV30	13	CAWAAGGYSPLHF	TGTGCCTGGGCGGCAGGGGGATATTCACCCCTCCACTTT
TRBJ2-7	NA	TRBV7-8	11	CASSEIYEQYF	TGTGCCAGCAGCGAGATCTACGAGCAGTACTTC
TRBJ2-7	TRBD2	TRBV9	15	CASSVGGSSGYEQYF	TGTGCCAGCAGCGTAGGCGGGAGCTCGGGTTACGAGCAGTACTTC
TRBJ1-1	NA	TRBV7-3	15	CASSLPPIGGKEAFF	TGTGCCAGCAGCTTACCCCCAATTGGGGGGAAAGAAGCTTTCTTT
TRBJ2-7	NA	TRBV6-5	13	CASSYRDSYEQYF	TGTGCCAGCAGTTATCGGGACTCCTACGAGCAGTACTTC
TRBJ1-5	NA	TRBV15	15	CATSRGVGGNQPQHF	TGTGCCACCAGCAGGGGGGTTGGAGGGAACCAGCCCCAGCATTTT
TRBJ1-1	NA	TRBV5-4	14	CASSFEQFGGEPFF	TGTGCCAGCAGCTTCGAACAATTCGGGGGGGAACCTTTCTTT
TRBJ2-2	NA	TRBV29-1	13	CSGREGGTGELFF	TGCAGCGGGAGAGAGGGCGGAACCGGGGAGCTGTTTTTT
TRBJ2-1	NA	TRBV7-9	14	CASSLAQGSNEQFF	TGTGCCAGCAGCTTAGCACAGGGTTCAAATGAGCAGTTCTTC
TRBJ2-2	TRBD1	TRBV15	16	CATSSRDRVNTGELFF	TGTGCCACCAGCAGCCGTGACAGGGTGAACACCGGGGAGCTGTTTTTT
TRBJ1-3	NA	TRBV7-2	16	CASTQRSGSPGNTIYF	TGTGCCAGCACCCAGAGATCCGGGAGCCCTGGAAACACCATATATTTT
TRBJ2-5	TRBD1	TRBV15	14	CATSSGTGDMEQYF	TGTGCCACCAGCAGCGGGACAGGGGACATGGAGCAGTACTTC
TRBJ2-7	TRBD1	TRBV19	14	CASSLGQGESEQYF	TGTGCCAGTAGTTTGGGACAGGGTGAATCCGAGCAGTACTTC
TRBJ1-1	NA	TRBV7-8	11	CASSLREEAFF	TGTGCCAGCAGCCTACGGGAGGAAGCTTTCTTT
TRBJ1-4	TRBD1	TRBV7-9	14	CASSFPGTGKKLFF	TGTGCCAGCAGCTTCCCCGGGACAGGCAAAAAACTGTTTTTT
TRBJ2-1	TRBD2	TRBV7-3	17	CASSLLGASGGYNEQFF	TGTGCCAGCAGCCTCCTTGGGGCGAGCGGGGGTTACAATGAGCAGTTCTTC
TRBJ1-6	NA	TRBV18	15	CASSPGGGWDSPLHF	TGTGCCAGCTCACCAGGTGGGGGCTGGGATTCACCCCTCCACTTT
TRBJ1-3	NA	TRBV20-1	11	CSATYSNTIYF	TGCAGTGCGACTTATTCAAACACCATATATTTT
TRBJ1-5	NA	TRBV19	12	CASSPGGGPQHF	TGTGCCAGTAGTCCCGGAGGCGGGCCCCAGCATTTT
TRBJ2-3	TRBD2	TRBV2	14	CARDLAGASDTQYF	TGTGCCAGAGATCTAGCGGGAGCCTCAGATACGCAGTATTTT
TRBJ2-3	NA	TRBV6-5	16	CASSYVGAQKRDTQYF	TGTGCCAGCAGTTACGTGGGGGCCCAAAAAAGAGATACGCAGTATTTT
TRBJ2-7	TRBD2	TRBV11-2	16	CASSSGTSGPWYEQYF	TGTGCCAGCAGCTCCGGGACTAGCGGGCCCTGGTACGAGCAGTACTTC
TRBJ2-7	NA	TRBV12-2	15	CASRFRDRSSYEQYF	TGTGCAAGTCGCTTCCGGGACAGGAGCTCCTACGAGCAGTACTTC